This TCR beta chain came from a study of blood T cell repertoires in COVID-19. As handled by the study authors: Estimated nucleated cell counts came from reference gene primer amplification. The data were produced by immunoSEQ multiplex PCR, yet TCRdb's version contains in-frame clones alone and is incomplete. The D gene and trimming were derived from the DNA, and the V and J assignments and clone size from that table. The table has tens of thousands of clones, roughly 86% seen once. Germline V lookup: CDR1 SGHRS, CDR2 YFSETQ. This CDR3 contains 15 residues. V lost 0 bases and J 7 bases, leaving 11 bases between the germline ends.

Input material: peripheral blood. The clonotype originates from a human donor in a cohort sampled during active COVID-19. The chain combines TRBV5-1 with TRBJ1-6, with unresolved D. CDR3 DNA sequence: TGCGCCAGCAGCTTGGCCAGCCAGGTGAATTCACCCCTCCACTTT. Its translation is CASSLASQVNSPLHF.